This is a list of T cell receptor beta chains from one sample in a study of T-cell reconstitution after alpha-beta-depleted transplantation in children. MiXCR was run by TCRdb on the PCR reads, yielding one entry per CDR3 protein. The sample yields about 690,000 distinct CDR3 sequences, roughly 17% seen once. Material: PBMCs from the stem cell graft donor, obtained from the stem cell graft. The receptors come from a human donor who donated a stem cell graft to a child with acute myeloid leukemia. Each CDR3 is given with its conserved first and last residue. A D gene is named only where the DNA matches it firmly. For some rows the clone size is stated as once, few or many, or as a class when expanded; others skip it.

d_gene: .
v_gene: TRBV7-2
abundance: many
j_gene: TRBJ2-2
CDR3aa: CASSQGTNTGELFF
CDR3nt: TGTGCCAGCAGTCAGGGAACGAACACCGGGGAGCTGTTTTTT

d_gene: .
v_gene: TRBV7-2
abundance: few
j_gene: TRBJ2-5
CDR3aa: CASSLFGGRETQYF
CDR3nt: TGTGCCAGCAGCTTATTCGGGGGCAGGGAGACCCAGTACTTC

d_gene: .
v_gene: TRBV7-6
abundance: many
j_gene: TRBJ1-2
CDR3aa: CASSLEDRSYGYTF
CDR3nt: TGTGCCAGCAGCTTAGAGGACCGCAGCTATGGCTACACCTTC

d_gene: TRBD2
v_gene: TRBV7-2
abundance: many
j_gene: TRBJ2-5
CDR3aa: CASSLGLAGGSETQYF
CDR3nt: TGTGCCAGCAGCTTGGGCCTCGCGGGGGGGTCTGAGACCCAGTACTTC

d_gene: .
v_gene: TRBV7-8
abundance: .
j_gene: TRBJ2-3
CDR3aa: CASSLGMDTQYF
CDR3nt: TGTGCCAGCAGCTTAGGGATGGATACGCAGTATTTT

d_gene: .
v_gene: TRBV5-1
abundance: many
j_gene: TRBJ2-7
CDR3aa: CASSPIGGRNYEQYF
CDR3nt: TGCGCCAGCAGCCCCATCGGGGGAAGAAATTACGAGCAGTACTTC

d_gene: .
v_gene: TRBV7-9
abundance: few
j_gene: TRBJ1-2
CDR3aa: CASSLAGGRPRGYTF
CDR3nt: TGTGCCAGCAGCTTAGCGGGGGGACGCCCAAGGGGCTACACCTTC

d_gene: .
v_gene: TRBV24-1
abundance: .
j_gene: TRBJ2-3
CDR3aa: CATGTPEVDTQYF
CDR3nt: TGTGCCACCGGGACACCCGAGGTGGATACGCAGTATTTT

d_gene: TRBD1
v_gene: TRBV7-2
abundance: few
j_gene: TRBJ1-2
CDR3aa: CASSLKTGDYGYTF
CDR3nt: TGTGCCAGCAGCCTCAAGACAGGGGACTATGGCTACACCTTC

d_gene: TRBD1
v_gene: TRBV30
abundance: .
j_gene: TRBJ1-4
CDR3aa: CAWSEGASEKLFF
CDR3nt: TGTGCCTGGAGTGAGGGGGCGAGTGAAAAACTGTTTTTT

d_gene: .
v_gene: TRBV29-1
abundance: many
j_gene: TRBJ1-1
CDR3aa: CSGQQDLNTEAFF
CDR3nt: TGCAGCGGTCAACAGGACTTGAACACTGAAGCTTTCTTT

d_gene: TRBD2
v_gene: TRBV9
abundance: .
j_gene: TRBJ2-2
CDR3aa: CASSRSGGRTGELFF
CDR3nt: TGTGCCAGCAGCAGAAGCGGGGGCAGAACCGGGGAGCTGTTTTTT